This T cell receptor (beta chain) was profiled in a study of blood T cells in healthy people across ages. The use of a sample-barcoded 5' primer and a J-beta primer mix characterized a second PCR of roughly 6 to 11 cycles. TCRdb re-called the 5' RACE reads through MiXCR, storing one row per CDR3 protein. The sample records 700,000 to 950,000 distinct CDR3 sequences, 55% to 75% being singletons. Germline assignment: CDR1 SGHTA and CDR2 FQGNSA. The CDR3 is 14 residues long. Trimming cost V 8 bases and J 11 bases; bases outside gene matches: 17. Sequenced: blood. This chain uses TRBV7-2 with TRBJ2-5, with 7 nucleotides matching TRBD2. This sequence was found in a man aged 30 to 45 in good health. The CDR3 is CASALAGEWNEQYF. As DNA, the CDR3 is TGTGCCAGCGCATTGGCGGGAGAATGGAATGAGCAGTACTTC.